This T cell receptor beta chain emerged from a study of blood T cell repertoires in COVID-19. Study in general: Sample material is recorded as cDNA or gDNA derived from T cells, B-cell-depleted T cells, or PBMCs.

Original methodology: From reference gene primer amplification, estimates of nucleated cell counts were derived. TCRdb's copy holds only in-frame clones and misses some; the assay was immunoSEQ multiplex PCR. The V and J calls and the clone size are those of that table, but D and trimming were determined from the DNA. The data contain roughly 280,000 clones, roughly 86% of them singletons. CDR1 and CDR2 (germline): LNHNV, YYDKDF (reference sequence). The CDR3 loop spans 15 amino acids. J gave up 2 bases and V 0 bases, and 3 bases lay outside the gene matches. The chain carries TRBV15 and TRBJ1-2; 7 bases map to TRBD1. The sequence was obtained from a woman in her fifties or sixties with COVID-19, enrolled during active disease. The sample comprised peripheral blood. The CDR3 loop reads CATSRDVTGNYGYTF. CDR3 nucleotide sequence: TGTGCCACCAGCAGAGACGTGACAGGGAACTATGGCTACACCTTC. Drawing the rest from reference TRBV15 and TRBJ1-2, the complete variable domain is DAMVIQNPRYQVTQFGKPVTLSCSQTLNHNVMYWYQQKSSQAPKLLFHYYDKDFNNEADTPDNFQSRRPNTSFCFLDIRSPGLGDTAMYLCATSRDVTGNYGYTFGSGTRLTVV.